This T cell receptor beta chain was recovered during a study of CD4+ T cells in melanoma. Repertoires were generated with immunoSEQ multiplex PCR, while TCRdb's copy carries only in-frame clones and drops some. The data hold roughly 10,000 clones, with around two thirds observed a single time. The receptor was isolated from a human donor with melanoma. Sample: cells from a culture (not recorded whether cultured in vitro).

The CDR3 region is CASSAPGLSTGELFF. CDR3 sequence (DNA): TGTGCCAGCAGCGCTCCGGGACTATCGACCGGGGAGCTGTTTTTT. The rearrangement uses TRBV7-9 and TRBJ2-2, with 7 bases identical to TRBD2. The V gene's germline CDR1 is SEHNR and CDR2 FQNEAQ (reference sequence). The CDR3 runs 15 residues. V was pared by 5 bases and J by 5 bases, with 8 bases of the junction left unmatched.